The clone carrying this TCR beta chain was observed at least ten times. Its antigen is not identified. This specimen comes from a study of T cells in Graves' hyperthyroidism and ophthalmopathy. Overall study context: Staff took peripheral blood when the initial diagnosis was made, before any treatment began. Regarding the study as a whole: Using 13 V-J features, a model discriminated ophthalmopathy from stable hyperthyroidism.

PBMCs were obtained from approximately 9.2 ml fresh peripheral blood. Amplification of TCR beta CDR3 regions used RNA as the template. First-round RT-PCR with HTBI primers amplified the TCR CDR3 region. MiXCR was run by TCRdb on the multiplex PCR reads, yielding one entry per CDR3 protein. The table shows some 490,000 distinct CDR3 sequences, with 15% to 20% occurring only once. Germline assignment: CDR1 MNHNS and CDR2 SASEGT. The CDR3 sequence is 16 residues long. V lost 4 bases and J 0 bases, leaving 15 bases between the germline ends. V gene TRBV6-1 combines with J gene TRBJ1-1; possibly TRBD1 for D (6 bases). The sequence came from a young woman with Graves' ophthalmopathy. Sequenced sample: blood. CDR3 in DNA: TGTGCCAGCAGTGTAACGGACAGATTCATGAACACTGAAGCTTTCTTT. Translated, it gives CASSVTDRFMNTEAFF.